This is a list of T cell receptor beta chains from one sample in a study of cytomegalovirus exposure and HLA in healthy donors. Assay: immunoSEQ multiplex PCR; the TCRdb copy retains only in-frame clones and omits some. Counted here are about 140,000 clones, 88% occurring once; the ten biggest clones make up more than 0.5%. The sequencing input was PBMCs. The receptors shown here come from a middle-aged woman in good health and CMV-seronegative. CDR3s leave out the opening cysteine and the closing phenylalanine or tryptophan. A D gene is named only where the DNA matches it firmly.

D	V	J	CDR3
NA	TRBV28	TRBJ1-5	ASSSLAGYQPQH
TRBD1	TRBV9	TRBJ2-7	ASSRDRDEQY
TRBD2	TRBV7-9	TRBJ2-1	ASSLGGSGRDEQF
NA	TRBV2	TRBJ2-7	ASSAWTDEQY
TRBD2	TRBV6-5	TRBJ2-3	ASSDLAGSTDTQY
NA	TRBV4-1	TRBJ2-1	ASRRGPGNEQF
NA	TRBV15	TRBJ1-5	ATSRVNQPQH
NA	TRBV19	TRBJ2-1	ASSLRGAYNEQF
NA	TRBV11-2	TRBJ1-6	ASRTSGRDSGSPLH
NA	TRBV2	TRBJ2-2	ASKGAADTGELF
TRBD1	TRBV5-1	TRBJ2-2	ASRPPGGRTGELF
TRBD2	TRBV28	TRBJ2-5	ASSKLLAAGETQY
NA	TRBV6-1	TRBJ2-5	ASTLNGRETQY
TRBD2	TRBV5-1	TRBJ2-7	ASSPGTSGRGVDEQY
NA	TRBV14	TRBJ1-4	ASSRIRGSEKLF
TRBD1	TRBV29-1	TRBJ1-5	SATGTGPYQPQH
NA	TRBV4-1	TRBJ2-1	ASSHSDGTRVLRRNEQF
TRBD2	TRBV4-1	TRBJ2-1	ASSQLGLAGVEQF
TRBD2	TRBV11-3	TRBJ2-5	ASSLARLADQETQY
TRBD2	TRBV28	TRBJ2-6	ASRTWGDAEQRDLSSGANVLT
TRBD1	TRBV19	TRBJ1-5	ASSITRDRNLNQPQH
NA	TRBV6-6	TRBJ2-7	ATGGEVLHEQY
TRBD2	TRBV5-8	TRBJ2-2	ASSQGLAGVNTGELF
TRBD2	TRBV19	TRBJ2-3	ASSIAPAGVRDTQY
TRBD1	TRBV5-1	TRBJ2-6	ASSFVQGRGSGANVLT
NA	TRBV28	TRBJ2-3	ASSLRREITDTQY
NA	TRBV29-1	TRBJ1-1	SVDNGRGWNTEAF
NA	TRBV7-2	TRBJ2-7	ASSSSDSIGLYEQY
TRBD2	TRBV7-9	TRBJ2-3	ASRGPGLAGYGTDTQY
NA	TRBV11-2	TRBJ2-5	ASSSGRNWGWGEETQY
TRBD2	TRBV5-1	TRBJ2-1	ASSLSSGTPGQF
NA	TRBV10-1	TRBJ2-7	ASRGSWGRLNEQY
NA	TRBV5-4	TRBJ2-5	ASSGPKYQETQY
NA	TRBV7-2	TRBJ1-5	ASSLNGAEQH
NA	TRBV5-1	TRBJ2-1	ASSLGQANEQF
NA	TRBV7-2	TRBJ2-1	ASSPGEGYNEQF
TRBD1	TRBV5-5	TRBJ1-2	ASSLDQGQGARGYT
NA	TRBV7-2	TRBJ2-3	ASSPPGAGVIDTQY
NA	TRBV5-6	TRBJ2-5	ASSFRVQETQY
TRBD1	TRBV7-8	TRBJ2-7	ASSLGTGTYEQY
TRBD2	TRBV7-2	TRBJ2-7	ASKLGLAGSYEQY
NA	TRBV20-1	TRBJ1-2	SARNGGSYT
TRBD1	TRBV5-1	TRBJ1-4	ASSVTGGNTNEKLF
NA	TRBV11-3	TRBJ2-5	ASSARGGGREETQY
NA	TRBV30	TRBJ1-2	AWSVGAGYT
TRBD2	TRBV18	TRBJ2-7	ASSPRGGTSYEQY